The clone carrying this T cell receptor (beta chain) has a handful of counts. These data come from a study of T cells after somatic rescue of genetic block. V lost 2 bases and J 1 base, leaving 6 bases between the germline ends. This CDR3 is 13 amino acids long. The germline CDR1 and CDR2 sequences are SGDLS and YYNGEE. Clones were read by immunoSEQ multiplex PCR, and TCRdb kept only the in-frame ones, dropping some. The sample records 110,000 or so clones, just over 90% being singletons. Sequences were obtained from peripheral blood mononuclear cells (PBMCs). This sequence joins TRBV9 and TRBJ1-1; no clear D. The source of this sequence is a woman between 18 and 30 years old. CDR3 sequence (DNA): TGTGCCAGCAGCGTTATAGGGAACACTGAAGCTTTCTTT. It specifies CASSVIGNTEAFF.